This TCR beta chain stems from a study of CD8+ T cells in alopecia areata. Extracted RNA was reverse transcribed, and the resulting cDNA served as sequencing template. Sequencing used immunoSEQ multiplex PCR; TCRdb keeps in-frame clones, though not all of them. The data contain 98,000 or so clones, approximately 60% of them singletons. Between the trimmed V and J ends, which lost 6 bases and 1 base, there was a span of 18 bases. This CDR3 region has 17 residues. Germline V lookup: CDR1 MNHEY, CDR2 SMNVEV (reference sequence). The receptor was derived from a human donor in good health. V usage is TRBV27 and J usage is TRBJ2-2; TRBD1 is a possible D gene (6 bases). The sequenced sample was CD8+ T cells sorted from blood. The CDR3 loop reads CASSHNSPGQNTGELFF. The CDR3 nucleotides read TGTGCCAGCAGCCACAACTCGCCGGGACAGAACACCGGGGAGCTGTTTTTT.